What follows are 6 T cell receptor beta chains derived from one specimen sequenced in a study of cytomegalovirus exposure and HLA in healthy donors. With 60 Vbeta and 13 Jbeta primers, the PCR was carried out. The repertoire was sequenced with immunoSEQ multiplex PCR; TCRdb's copy has only in-frame clones and lacks some. The sample comprises about 130,000 clones, 70% to 80% of which are singletons, and 1.5% to 2.5% rests with the top ten. What was sequenced was PBMCs. The receptors stem from a man in his fifties or sixties in good health and CMV-seronegative.

The chain couples TRBV5-4 to TRBJ1-1, with D possibly being TRBD1 (5 bases). Germline V lookup: CDR1 SGHNT, CDR2 YYREEE (reference sequence). The CDR3 spans 13 residues. Trimming cost V 0 bases and J 6 bases, with 9 bases left between them. The CDR3 DNA sequence: TGTGCCAGCAGCTTGGGCAGGGCCCCTGAAGCTTTCTTT. Translating it yields CASSLGRAPEAFF.

The V call is TRBV5-1, the J call TRBJ2-3; D unclear. Germline assignment: CDR1 SGHRS and CDR2 YFSETQ. V was trimmed by 3 bases and J by 2 bases, leaving 4 bases between them. CDR3 length: 12 residues. This CDR3 reads CASSSLTDTQYF. The CDR3 nucleotides read TGCGCCAGCAGCTCCCTCACAGATACGCAGTATTTT.

The gene calls are TRBV4-2 and TRBJ2-5, with D perhaps TRBD1 (5 bases). The V end lost 0 bases, the J end lost 7 bases, and 12 bases lay between the germline ends. CDR3 size: 14 residues. Germline loops: CDR1 LGHNA, CDR2 YNFKEQ. CDR3 residues: CASSQDLGRATQYF. In DNA, the CDR3 is TGTGCCAGCAGCCAAGATCTCGGCAGGGCGACCCAGTACTTC.

V usage is TRBV5-1 and J usage is TRBJ2-1; 11 bases match TRBD1. The V segment lost 3 bases and the J segment 6 bases; nucleotides outside the gene matches: 5. In germline, CDR1 is SGHRS, CDR2 YFSETQ. The CDR3 extends over 15 amino acids. The CDR3 DNA follows: TGCGCCAGCAGCTCTTCAGGGACAGGGGGCAATGAGCAGTTCTTC. This sequence encodes CASSSSGTGGNEQFF.

V is TRBV7-3 and J is TRBJ2-5; the D gene is possibly TRBD2 (6 bases). The length of the CDR3 is 17 residues. Per germline, CDR1 SGHTA and CDR2 FQGTGA. V was cut by 4 bases and J by 3 bases, with 21 bases left in between. Here the CDR3 reads CASSSPHLGGGKETQYF. Written as DNA, the CDR3 is TGTGCCAGCAGCTCGCCCCACCTTGGTGGGGGGAAAGAGACCCAGTACTTC.

The V gene is TRBV4-1, the J gene TRBJ1-1; 8 bases agree with TRBD1. V was clipped by 6 bases and J by 3 bases; unmatched bases: 6. The CDR3 length is 14 residues. Germline V gene lookup returns CDR1 MGHRA and CDR2 YSYEKL. The chain's CDR3 is CASRRDRLDTEAFF. CDR3 bases: TGCGCCAGCAGACGGGACAGGTTGGACACTGAAGCTTTCTTT.